The 18 T cell receptor beta chains presented below share a single source sample, sequenced in a study of blood T cell repertoires in COVID-19. Measured with immunoSEQ multiplex PCR; TCRdb has only the in-frame clones, and not every one. The table lists 70,000 to 95,000 clones, 91% of them singletons. Source material: peripheral blood. These receptors all come from a man in his forties or fifties with COVID-19, enrolled during active disease.

The chain couples TRBV21-1 to TRBJ2-7; TRBD2 was called by the table and not checked on the DNA. TRBV21-1 is assigned pseudogene status. This CDR3 region has 14 residues. CDR3 region: CASSGGDKPYEQYV. The DNA for the CDR3 is TGTGCCAGTAGCGGGGGGGACAAACCCTACGAGCAGTACGTC.

The V call is TRBV27, the J call TRBJ2-3, with TRBD2 matching 10 bases. V lost 1 base to trimming and J lost 2 bases; unmatched junction nucleotides: 6. The CDR3 spans 17 residues. Germline lookup yields CDR1 MNHEY and CDR2 SMNVEV (reference sequence). The CDR3 region has the DNA TGTGCCAGCAGTTTATGGCCTAGCGGGAGCCTCACAGATACGCAGTATTTT. Encoded protein: CASSLWPSGSLTDTQYF.

This rearrangement joins TRBV28 to TRBJ1-1, with 7 positions matching TRBD1. The CDR3 runs to 17 residues. V gave up 1 base and J gave up 0 bases; unmatched junction bases: 8. Germline loops: CDR1 MDHEN, CDR2 SYDVKM. In DNA, the CDR3 is TGTGCCAGCAGTTTATTACAGGGGATGGGGATGAACACTGAAGCTTTCTTT. It encodes CASSLLQGMGMNTEAFF.

The chain recombines TRBV28 with TRBJ1-3; D not resolved. The CDR3 is 13 residues long. V was pared by 5 bases and J by 0 bases, with 5 bases between. Germline V gene sequence: CDR1 MDHEN, CDR2 SYDVKM. The CDR3 sequence: CASSIISGNTIYF. The CDR3 bases are TGTGCCAGCAGTATCATCTCTGGAAACACCATATATTTT. Supplemented by reference TRBV28 and TRBJ1-3, the full variable domain reads DVKVTQSSRYLVKRTGEKVFLECVQDMDHENMFWYRQDPGLGLRLIYFSYDVKMKEKGDIPEGYSVSREKKERFSLILESASTNQTSMYLCASSIISGNTIYFGEGSWLTVV.

The rearrangement uses TRBV19 and TRBJ1-2; a possible D gene is TRBD1 (5 bases). Germline V gene data show CDR1 as LNHDA and CDR2 as SQIVND (reference sequence). This CDR3 has 12 residues. Trimming shortened V by 5 bases and J by 4 bases, and 8 bases separated the two germline ends. The CDR3 nucleotides read TGTGCCAGTAGTTCCGGGGGCTATGGCTACACCTTC. Translation gives CASSSGGYGYTF.

This clone appeared a few times. The V and J genes are TRBV3-1 (or the pseudogene TRBV3-2) and TRBJ2-7, with TRBD2 identical over 7 bases. The germline V gene has CDR1 LGHDT and CDR2 YNNKEL (reference sequence). The CDR3 covers 14 residues. Trimming at V came to 2 bases and at J to 2 bases, leaving 3 bases not matched to a gene. CDR3 nucleotides: TGTGCCAGCAGCCAATGGACTAGAACCTACGAGCAGTACTTC. This sequence encodes CASSQWTRTYEQYF.

The V call is TRBV6-6, the J call TRBJ2-5; no clear D. V was clipped by 6 bases and J by 3 bases, with 14 bases between them. The CDR3 covers 14 residues. Germline CDR1 and CDR2: MNHNY and SVGAGI (reference sequence). The CDR3 DNA reads as TGTGCCAGCAGCCCGAGCAGGAATAAAGAGACCCAGTACTTC. Its protein is CASSPSRNKETQYF.

V usage is TRBV29-1 and J usage is TRBJ2-6; 7 bases fit TRBD2. Trimming took 7 bases from V and 0 from J; bases not matched to a gene: 3. The CDR3 totals 14 residues. The germline CDR1 and CDR2 sequences are SQVTM and ANQGSEA. For the CDR3, the DNA is TGCAGCGCACTAGCGAACTCTGGGGCCAACGTCCTGACTTTC. Amino acids: CSALANSGANVLTF.

This clone came up a few times. As DNA, the CDR3 is TGTGCCAGCAAACTAAGCGGCCCCACCGGGGAGCTGTTTTTT. Translation: CASKLSGPTGELFF. This chain joins TRBV6-5 and TRBJ2-2, with D perhaps TRBD2 (5 bases). V lost 7 bases, J lost 4 bases, and 13 bases lay in between. This CDR3 has 14 residues. Germline lookup yields CDR1 MNHEY and CDR2 SVGAGI.

The chain joins TRBV19 to TRBJ2-3; the match to TRBD2 covers 8 bases. The CDR3 is 15 residues long. Germline V lookup: CDR1 LNHDA, CDR2 SQIVND (reference sequence). Losses at the gene ends were 7 bases for V and 3 bases for J; bases not matched to a gene: 9. CDR3: CASTPSGRETDTQYF. The CDR3 DNA is TGTGCCAGTACCCCCAGCGGGAGAGAGACAGATACGCAGTATTTT.

This clone was seen just once. V gene TRBV6-2 or TRBV6-3 combines with J gene TRBJ2-7; a weak D match, TRBD1 (6 bases). The CDR3 extends over 15 amino acids. V shed 4 bases and J shed 3 bases, with 16 bases lying between them. From germline, CDR1 is MNHEY and CDR2 SVGEGT. CDR3: CASSFWTDGIYEQYF. The CDR3 bases are TGTGCCAGCAGTTTTTGGACAGATGGGATCTACGAGCAGTACTTC.

J is TRBJ2-3 and V is TRBV6-5, with 8 bases matching TRBD2. Germline V CDR1 and CDR2: MNHEY, SVGAGI. V was clipped by 10 bases and J by 0 bases; unmatched bases: 6. The length of the CDR3 is 14 residues. The CDR3 reads CAIKRTSSTDTQYF. Here the CDR3 DNA reads TGTGCCATCAAAAGGACTAGCAGCACAGATACGCAGTATTTT.

The chain carries TRBV7-2 and TRBJ1-1; 7 bases are shared with TRBD1. Germline V gene lookup returns CDR1 SGHTA and CDR2 FQGNSA. The CDR3 sequence is 15 residues long. V dropped 5 bases and J dropped 1; count of bases not matched to a gene: 7. The CDR3 reads CASSPPRGRNTEAFF. As DNA, the CDR3 is TGTGCCAGCAGCCCCCCCAGGGGGAGGAACACTGAAGCTTTCTTT.

This chain links TRBV30 with TRBJ1-2; tentative D call: TRBD1 (6 bases). V gave up 6 bases and J gave up 3 bases, with 17 bases separating them. The CDR3 loop spans 14 amino acids. Per germline, CDR1 GTSNPN and CDR2 SVGIG (reference sequence). The CDR3 bases are TGTGCCTGCCATACAGGGCGTCGGGACTATGGCTACACCTTC. This encodes CACHTGRRDYGYTF.

This clone was recorded only once. The chain links TRBV9 to TRBJ2-2; 7 nucleotides agree with TRBD1. Germline CDR1 and CDR2: SGDLS and YYNGEE. J gave up 4 bases and V 4 bases, and 7 bases lay outside the gene matches. This CDR3 region has 15 residues. This chain's CDR3 is CASSPRDSSTGELFF. Written as DNA, the CDR3 is TGTGCCAGCAGCCCCCGGGACAGTTCCACCGGGGAGCTGTTTTTT.

The chain combines TRBV4-1 with TRBJ1-2, with 7 positions matching TRBD1. The trim removed 1 base at V and 2 bases at J, leaving 7 bases unmatched. CDR3 size: 16 residues. The germline V gene has CDR1 MGHRA and CDR2 YSYEKL. The CDR3 bases are TGCGCCAGCAGCCAAGTCGGTTTGGGACAGAACTATGGCTACACCTTC. It yields the protein CASSQVGLGQNYGYTF.

This clone was seen a few times. The V and J genes are TRBV6-6 and TRBJ1-5, with 11 bases matching TRBD1. The J segment lost 6 bases and the V segment lost 6 bases, leaving 10 bases of the junction unmatched. There are 16 residues in the CDR3. The germline gives CDR1 MNHNY, CDR2 SVGAGI (reference sequence). The CDR3 region has the DNA TGTGCCAGCAGCCGCGGGACAGGGGGAATCGGTCAGCCCCAGCATTTT. Protein sequence: CASSRGTGGIGQPQHF.

The J gene is TRBJ2-3, the V gene TRBV7-3; 12 bases match TRBD2. Germline values: CDR1 SGHTA, CDR2 FQGTGA. CDR3 length: 15 residues. Trimming took 3 bases from V and 4 from J; bases not matched to a gene: 2. The CDR3 region has the DNA TGTGCCAGCAGCTTGACTAGCGGGAGCTCAGATACGCAGTATTTT. This encodes CASSLTSGSSDTQYF. The complete variable domain, with remaining parts taken from reference TRBV7-3 and TRBJ2-3, reads GAGVSQTPSNKVTEKGKYVELRCDPISGHTALYWYRQSLGQGPEFLIYFQGTGAADDSGLPNDRFFAVRPEGSVSTLKIQRTERGDSAVYLCASSLTSGSSDTQYFGPGTRLTVL.